This T cell receptor (beta chain) stems from a study of radiotherapy plus CTLA-4 blockade in lung cancer. Overall study results and limits: Alongside interferon-beta, early blood T cell clone dynamics were reportedly the best predictor of response.

Note on this clone: The target antigen is unknown.

Some clones are missing from TCRdb's copy, which holds only in-frame ones; the method was immunoSEQ multiplex PCR. The sample records roughly 44,000 clones, roughly 84% being singletons. Trimming took 6 bases from V and 6 from J; bases not matched to a gene: 12. Germline V lookup: CDR1 MNHEY, CDR2 SMNVEV (reference sequence). The CDR3 extends over 15 amino acids. The study gave focal radiation plus ipilimumab CTLA-4 blockade to patients with chemo-refractory metastatic non-small-cell lung cancer. The material was peripheral blood, obtained from a patient treated with radiotherapy plus ipilimumab. The sequence came from a human donor with non-small cell lung cancer whose response to radiotherapy plus ipilimumab could not be evaluated. This chain links TRBV27 with TRBJ1-1; 8 bases map to TRBD1. The CDR3 DNA follows: TGTGCCAGCAGGCCCCAGGGGGCCCCGGGGTCTGAAGCTTTCTTT. This codes for CASRPQGAPGSEAFF.